These T cell receptor beta chains were read from a single sample in a study of human T cells and chemical hapten exposure. A single record per CDR3 protein comes from TCRdb applying MiXCR to the RACE reads. This table has fewer than 50,000 distinct CDR3 sequences, 3% to 4% appearing once. What was sequenced was whole blood. The receptors originated from a human donor in good health. Some clones in this sample may be carry-over from other donors' samples. The CDR3 runs from the conserved cysteine through the conserved F or W. D genes are given only for firm matches. Expanded clones are given a class, and other clones once, few, many or no size at all.

cdr3_nt: TGCAGTGCTAGACTGGGGGCAGATACGCAGTATTTT; cdr3_aa: CSARLGADTQYF; d_call: .; clone_size: many; j_call: TRBJ2-3; v_call: TRBV20-1
cdr3_nt: TGTGCCAGCAGTTCGCGGACAGGGGGCTGGGGCGAGCAGTACTTC; cdr3_aa: CASSSRTGGWGEQYF; d_call: TRBD1; clone_size: many; j_call: TRBJ2-7; v_call: TRBV28
cdr3_nt: TGTGCCACCAGCCTACGGAGCACAGATACGCAGTATTTT; cdr3_aa: CATSLRSTDTQYF; d_call: .; clone_size: few; j_call: TRBJ2-3; v_call: TRBV15
cdr3_nt: TGCAGCGCCCATTCGACAGGGGAAGGGCCTGAAGCTTTCTTT; cdr3_aa: CSAHSTGEGPEAFF; d_call: TRBD1; clone_size: many; j_call: TRBJ1-1; v_call: TRBV29-1
cdr3_nt: TGTGCCAGCAGGGAAAGGGACAGAACCCTGACTAACTATGGCTACACCTTC; cdr3_aa: CASRERDRTLTNYGYTF; d_call: TRBD1; clone_size: many; j_call: TRBJ1-2; v_call: TRBV28
cdr3_nt: TGTGCCAGCAAGGGACTAGCGGACAATGAGCAGTTCTTC; cdr3_aa: CASKGLADNEQFF; d_call: TRBD2; clone_size: many; j_call: TRBJ2-1; v_call: TRBV12-3/TRBV12-4
cdr3_nt: TGTGCCAGCAGCTTATTGCAGGCCGCTGAGCAGTTCTTC; cdr3_aa: CASSLLQAAEQFF; d_call: .; clone_size: many; j_call: TRBJ2-1; v_call: TRBV7-9
cdr3_nt: TGCAGCGTTGAGACCGGACTAGCTTGGGCAGATACGCAGTATTTT; cdr3_aa: CSVETGLAWADTQYF; d_call: TRBD2; clone_size: many; j_call: TRBJ2-3; v_call: TRBV29-1
cdr3_nt: TGTGCCAGCTCAATGGACGGGGAGCTGTTTTTT; cdr3_aa: CASSMDGELFF; d_call: .; clone_size: many; j_call: TRBJ2-2; v_call: TRBV9
cdr3_nt: TGTGCCAGCAGTTACGGCAGGGCAGGCAATCAGCCCCAGCATTTT; cdr3_aa: CASSYGRAGNQPQHF; d_call: .; clone_size: .; j_call: TRBJ1-5; v_call: TRBV6-5
cdr3_nt: TGTGCCAGCAGTTTCCTTCAGCCCCAGCATTTT; cdr3_aa: CASSFLQPQHF; d_call: .; clone_size: many; j_call: TRBJ1-5; v_call: TRBV12-3/TRBV12-4
cdr3_nt: TGTGCCAGCAGTTTCCTAGCGGGGTACAATGAGCAGTTCTTC; cdr3_aa: CASSFLAGYNEQFF; d_call: TRBD2; clone_size: many; j_call: TRBJ2-1; v_call: TRBV28
cdr3_nt: TGTGCCAGCAGCCAGGGACAGGTTAGCAATCAGCCCCAGCATTTT; cdr3_aa: CASSQGQVSNQPQHF; d_call: TRBD1; clone_size: .; j_call: TRBJ1-5; v_call: TRBV27
cdr3_nt: TGTGCCAGCAGTCCCCCGGCAGCTAACTATGGCTACACCTTC; cdr3_aa: CASSPPAANYGYTF; d_call: .; clone_size: few; j_call: TRBJ1-2; v_call: TRBV12-3/TRBV12-4
cdr3_nt: TGTGCCAGCAGCTTGGCCGACAGGGGCGGCGGCTACACCTTC; cdr3_aa: CASSLADRGGGYTF; d_call: TRBD1; clone_size: .; j_call: TRBJ1-2; v_call: TRBV7-9
cdr3_nt: TGCGCCAGCAGCTTCGGGGACAGGGGTCCCAGCGTCGTCCAAGAGACCCAGTACTTC; cdr3_aa: CASSFGDRGPSVVQETQYF; d_call: TRBD1; clone_size: many; j_call: TRBJ2-5; v_call: TRBV5-1
cdr3_nt: TGTGCCAGCTTTAGGGGGGTGAACACTGAAGCTTTCTTT; cdr3_aa: CASFRGVNTEAFF; d_call: .; clone_size: .; j_call: TRBJ1-1; v_call: TRBV6-5
cdr3_nt: TGTGCCACCAGTGTCACCGCCACGGGAGACTGGACAGATACGCAGTATTTT; cdr3_aa: CATSVTATGDWTDTQYF; d_call: .; clone_size: many; j_call: TRBJ2-3; v_call: TRBV24-1
cdr3_nt: TGTGCCAGCAGCCCGGGCCTCTCTGGGGCCAACGTCCTGACTTTC; cdr3_aa: CASSPGLSGANVLTF; d_call: .; clone_size: many; j_call: TRBJ2-6; v_call: TRBV11-2
cdr3_nt: TGTGCCAGCAGCCGAGGGGGGGCAAACACTGAAGCTTTCTTT; cdr3_aa: CASSRGGANTEAFF; d_call: .; clone_size: many; j_call: TRBJ1-1; v_call: TRBV6-5
cdr3_nt: TGCGCCAGCAGACAGCTAGCGGGAGCCGGCAATGAGCAGTTCTTC; cdr3_aa: CASRQLAGAGNEQFF; d_call: TRBD2; clone_size: many; j_call: TRBJ2-1; v_call: TRBV5-1
cdr3_nt: TGCAGCGTTTTGTCGGAAGGGGGACTAGCGGGGAGCGGGGAGCTGTTTTTT; cdr3_aa: CSVLSEGGLAGSGELFF; d_call: TRBD2; clone_size: many; j_call: TRBJ2-2; v_call: TRBV29-1
cdr3_nt: TGTGCCAGCAGCCCGCCCTCCTTCTTTCCGGCGGACCAAGAGACCCAGTACTTC; cdr3_aa: CASSPPSFFPADQETQYF; d_call: .; clone_size: many; j_call: TRBJ2-5; v_call: TRBV5-6
cdr3_nt: TGTGCCAGCAGCTTAGAGCAGGGTGAAAAACTGTTTTTT; cdr3_aa: CASSLEQGEKLFF; d_call: .; clone_size: few; j_call: TRBJ1-4; v_call: TRBV7-9
cdr3_nt: TGCGCCAGCAGTGAGGAGCGGGAGTCCCCGAACACCGGGGAGCTGTTTTTT; cdr3_aa: CASSEERESPNTGELFF; d_call: TRBD2; clone_size: few; j_call: TRBJ2-2; v_call: TRBV10-1
cdr3_nt: TGTGCCAGCGCGGGGGGCGAAGCTTTCTTT; cdr3_aa: CASAGGEAFF; d_call: .; clone_size: few; j_call: TRBJ1-1; v_call: TRBV7-9
cdr3_nt: TGCAGCGTTGAAATGTCCAGTTCAAGAGAGACCCAGTACTTC; cdr3_aa: CSVEMSSSRETQYF; d_call: .; clone_size: many; j_call: TRBJ2-5; v_call: TRBV29-1
cdr3_nt: TGTGCCATCACAGGGGACAGGTCCTACGAGCAGTACTTC; cdr3_aa: CAITGDRSYEQYF; d_call: TRBD1; clone_size: many; j_call: TRBJ2-7; v_call: TRBV10-3
cdr3_nt: TGTGCCAGCAGTTTAAGGCAGGGGTCCTACGAGCAGTACTTC; cdr3_aa: CASSLRQGSYEQYF; d_call: .; clone_size: many; j_call: TRBJ2-7; v_call: TRBV12-3/TRBV12-4
cdr3_nt: TGTGCCAGCAGTTTGCCTAGCGGGAACCAAGAGACCCAGTACTTC; cdr3_aa: CASSLPSGNQETQYF; d_call: TRBD2; clone_size: many; j_call: TRBJ2-5; v_call: TRBV28
cdr3_nt: TGTGCCTACCGACACTCTGGAAACACCATATATTTT; cdr3_aa: CAYRHSGNTIYF; d_call: .; clone_size: few; j_call: TRBJ1-3; v_call: TRBV30
cdr3_nt: TGTGCCAGCAGTTTTTTGCTCTCCTACGAGCAGTACTTC; cdr3_aa: CASSFLLSYEQYF; d_call: .; clone_size: many; j_call: TRBJ2-7; v_call: TRBV12-3/TRBV12-4
cdr3_nt: TGTGCCAGCAGTTACGGGATATACGAGCAGTACTTC; cdr3_aa: CASSYGIYEQYF; d_call: .; clone_size: many; j_call: TRBJ2-7; v_call: TRBV6-6
cdr3_nt: TGTGCCAGCAGTTTGCGGGACCGACGACAAGCTTTCTTT; cdr3_aa: CASSLRDRRQAFF; d_call: .; clone_size: many; j_call: TRBJ1-1; v_call: TRBV28
cdr3_nt: TGTGCCAGCACGATGGGGCAATTCACTGAAGCTTTCTTT; cdr3_aa: CASTMGQFTEAFF; d_call: .; clone_size: many; j_call: TRBJ1-1; v_call: TRBV6-2/TRBV6-3
cdr3_nt: TGTGCCAGCAGTTTTTCACAGAACACTGAAGCTTTCTTT; cdr3_aa: CASSFSQNTEAFF; d_call: .; clone_size: many; j_call: TRBJ1-1; v_call: TRBV12-3/TRBV12-4
cdr3_nt: TGTGCCAGCCTACGTGAGGGCAATCAGCCCCAGCATTTT; cdr3_aa: CASLREGNQPQHF; d_call: .; clone_size: many; j_call: TRBJ1-5; v_call: TRBV6-1
cdr3_nt: TGTGCCAGCAGTTTAGGGCGAACGGCCACAGATACGCAGTATTTT; cdr3_aa: CASSLGRTATDTQYF; d_call: .; clone_size: many; j_call: TRBJ2-3; v_call: TRBV28
cdr3_nt: TGCAGCGTTGGGCCCAGGACCGGGACAGGGGGCTTGAGCGGGAGGGCCGGGAATGAGCAGTTCTTC; cdr3_aa: CSVGPRTGTGGLSGRAGNEQFF; d_call: TRBD1; clone_size: many; j_call: TRBJ2-1; v_call: TRBV29-1
cdr3_nt: TGTGCCAGCAGTTACGACTTTCTAGTCTACAATGAGCAGTTCTTC; cdr3_aa: CASSYDFLVYNEQFF; d_call: .; clone_size: many; j_call: TRBJ2-1; v_call: TRBV6-5
cdr3_nt: TGTGCCATCAGGCCTAGCGGGAGAACGGGCGGGACAGATACGCAGTATTTT; cdr3_aa: CAIRPSGRTGGTDTQYF; d_call: TRBD2; clone_size: many; j_call: TRBJ2-3; v_call: TRBV10-3
cdr3_nt: TGTGCCAGCAGCTCCGGGACTAGCGGGAGGAGGGAGCAGTACTTC; cdr3_aa: CASSSGTSGRREQYF; d_call: TRBD2; clone_size: many; j_call: TRBJ2-7; v_call: TRBV7-9
cdr3_nt: TGTGCCAGCAGCTACTGGACAGGGGGCTCCTACGAGCAGTACTTC; cdr3_aa: CASSYWTGGSYEQYF; d_call: TRBD1; clone_size: many; j_call: TRBJ2-7; v_call: TRBV27
cdr3_nt: TGCAGCGGGGAACAGGGAGGAGAGACCCAGTACTTC; cdr3_aa: CSGEQGGETQYF; d_call: .; clone_size: many; j_call: TRBJ2-5; v_call: TRBV29-1
cdr3_nt: TGTGCCAGCAGCCAAGGCGTGGGGCCTCGGAATGAGCAGTTCTTC; cdr3_aa: CASSQGVGPRNEQFF; d_call: .; clone_size: many; j_call: TRBJ2-1; v_call: TRBV3-1
cdr3_nt: TGTGCCAGCAGTTTGGGGCCGGGAGGTAAGCGTCGAGCTTTCTTT; cdr3_aa: CASSLGPGGKRRAFF; d_call: .; clone_size: few; j_call: TRBJ1-1; v_call: TRBV28
cdr3_nt: TGTGCCATTACCGGGACGTCAGGAGCTGAAGCTTTCTTT; cdr3_aa: CAITGTSGAEAFF; d_call: .; clone_size: many; j_call: TRBJ1-1; v_call: TRBV28
cdr3_nt: TGTGCCAGCCGGGGCTCTGTTACAGGGAGGAATCAGCCCCAGCATTTT; cdr3_aa: CASRGSVTGRNQPQHF; d_call: .; clone_size: few; j_call: TRBJ1-5; v_call: TRBV2
cdr3_nt: TGTGCCAGCAGCCTCCTCCCGGGACAGGCTTATTCACCCCTCCACTTT; cdr3_aa: CASSLLPGQAYSPLHF; d_call: TRBD1; clone_size: many; j_call: TRBJ1-6; v_call: TRBV7-2
cdr3_nt: TGCAGTGCCCATCCCAGGATGAGAAGCGGGGAGCTGTTTTTT; cdr3_aa: CSAHPRMRSGELFF; d_call: .; clone_size: many; j_call: TRBJ2-2; v_call: TRBV20-1
cdr3_nt: TGTGCCAGCAGGGGACAGGGAGTCGATTCACCCCTCCACTTT; cdr3_aa: CASRGQGVDSPLHF; d_call: TRBD1; clone_size: few; j_call: TRBJ1-6; v_call: TRBV27
cdr3_nt: TGTGCCAGCAACTCAGCGGGAGCTAGAGGAGAGACCCAGTACTTC; cdr3_aa: CASNSAGARGETQYF; d_call: TRBD2; clone_size: many; j_call: TRBJ2-5; v_call: TRBV28
cdr3_nt: TGTGCCAGCAGTCGTTGGACAGGCTACTACGAGCAGTACTTC; cdr3_aa: CASSRWTGYYEQYF; d_call: TRBD1; clone_size: many; j_call: TRBJ2-7; v_call: TRBV27